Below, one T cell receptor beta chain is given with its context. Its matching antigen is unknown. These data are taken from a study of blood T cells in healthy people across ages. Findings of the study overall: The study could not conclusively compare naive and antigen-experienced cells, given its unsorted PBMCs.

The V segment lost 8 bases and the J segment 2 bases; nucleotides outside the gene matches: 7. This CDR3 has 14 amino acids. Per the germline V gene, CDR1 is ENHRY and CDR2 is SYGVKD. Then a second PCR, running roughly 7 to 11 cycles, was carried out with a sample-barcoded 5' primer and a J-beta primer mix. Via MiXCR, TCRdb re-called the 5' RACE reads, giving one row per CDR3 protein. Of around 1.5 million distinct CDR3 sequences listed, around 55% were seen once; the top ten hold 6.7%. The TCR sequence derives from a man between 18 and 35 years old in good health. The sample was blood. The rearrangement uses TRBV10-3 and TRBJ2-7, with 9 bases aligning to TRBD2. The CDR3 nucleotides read TGTGCCATCGGGCCTAGCGGGGAAGCCTACGAGCAGTACTTC. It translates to CAIGPSGEAYEQYF.